This entry is about one T cell receptor (beta chain). This clonotype came up a few times. Which antigen it targets is not known. Nothing much larger sits one base from this clone, and base qualities are not available. The data belong to a study of T-cell reconstitution after alpha-beta-depleted transplantation in children (dated by TCRdb to 2016 to 2018). A note on the overall study: Using TCR repertoire profiling, the study quantitatively followed how T-cell immune reconstitution unfolded in children after TCRalphabeta/CD19-depleted allogeneic hematopoietic cell transplantation.

Library preparation was by PCR. TCRdb records Illumina HiSeq 2500 as the sequencer. Molecular barcoding was employed in the preparation of TCR libraries, with unique molecular identifiers being used to normalize TCRbeta repertoire quantification. TCRdb redid the processing of the public reads, applying fastp at Q25 and MiXCR, and retained in-frame beta chains. Every distinct CDR3 protein forms one entry, paired with its most common genes and DNA. This sample has roughly 500,000 distinct CDR3 sequences in its table, and approximately 16% of those were observed once. The ten largest clones represent approximately 3% of the sample. The CDR3 holds 13 amino acids from the cysteine to the phenylalanine. This entry keeps only the CDR3 DNA: 39 bases, framed from base 1. V sheds 11 bases and J sheds 0 bases, leaving 11 bases between their ends. From a lookup of the germline V gene, CDR1 and CDR2 are KGHSH and LQKENI.

This chain is built from TRBV18 and TRBJ2-1; the D gene is possibly TRBD1, with 5 bases matching. The sequencing here drew on PBMCs from the stem cell graft donor, taken from the stem cell graft. This TCR was sampled from a human donor who donated a stem cell graft to a child with acute lymphoblastic leukemia. The nucleotide sequence reads TGTGCCGCAGGGAAAGGCTCCTACAATGAGCAGTTCTTC. This codes for CAAGKGSYNEQFF.